The 25 T cell receptor beta chains listed next were all sequenced from one sample in a study of T cell changes during pregnancy in multiple sclerosis. The data were produced by immunoSEQ multiplex PCR, yet TCRdb's version contains in-frame clones alone and is incomplete. The sample yields approximately 70,000 clones, roughly 91% seen once. Sequenced material: peripheral blood, taken in the third trimester of pregnancy. The receptor source for this set is a female donor in good health, enrolled as a control in a pregnancy study.

The chain links TRBV6-5 to TRBJ1-4; D is perhaps TRBD1 (5 bases). The CDR3 is made up of 14 amino acids. CDR1 MNHEY and CDR2 SVGAGI come from the germline V gene. Trimming took 6 bases from V and 0 from J, leaving 8 bases between them. The CDR3 sequence is CASSVTATNEKLFF. CDR3 bases: TGTGCCAGCAGCGTGACAGCAACTAATGAAAAACTGTTTTTT.

The chain uses TRBV6-5 and TRBJ1-1; D call uncertain. This CDR3 has 15 residues. Per germline, CDR1 MNHEY and CDR2 SVGAGI. V was cut by 7 bases and J by 0 bases, with 15 bases left in between. The CDR3 DNA follows: TGTGCCAGCACCCCTTACGGGAACTTGAACACTGAAGCTTTCTTT. Its protein is CASTPYGNLNTEAFF.

The chain links TRBV6-1 to TRBJ1-2, with TRBD1 matching 8 bases. Germline V lookup: CDR1 MNHNS, CDR2 SASEGT. Germline trimming cut 2 bases from V and 2 bases from J; bases unmatched to any gene: 1. The CDR3 is 14 amino acids. DNA for the CDR3: TGTGCCAGCAGTGAAAACAGGGGGAACTATGGCTACACCTTC. It codes for CASSENRGNYGYTF.

This sequence joins TRBV10-3 and TRBJ2-7; weak D call: TRBD2 (6 bases). This CDR3 is built from 15 residues. V was trimmed by 6 bases and J by 2 bases, leaving 17 bases between them. Germline loops: CDR1 ENHRY, CDR2 SYGVKD. The CDR3 reads CAIRGVTGTAYEQYF. The DNA of the CDR3 is TGTGCCATCAGGGGGGTAACGGGGACTGCCTACGAGCAGTACTTC.

The chain uses TRBV6-1 and TRBJ2-3; D unresolved. The CDR3 has 12 residues. V gave up 7 bases and J gave up 2 bases, with 7 bases separating them. The germline V gene encodes CDR1 MNHNS and CDR2 SASEGT. The CDR3 loop is CASIAVTDTQYF. The CDR3 DNA is TGTGCCAGCATTGCAGTCACAGATACGCAGTATTTT.

The rearrangement links TRBV19 to TRBJ1-5; D gene uncertain. Germline V gives CDR1 LNHDA, CDR2 SQIVND (reference sequence). This CDR3 is 18 amino acids long. The germline V and J ends were trimmed by 5 bases and 0 bases, with 20 bases remaining between them. Here the CDR3 reads CASSPPGLSPYSNQPQHF. For the CDR3, the DNA is TGTGCCAGTAGTCCACCGGGTCTCTCCCCTTATAGCAATCAGCCCCAGCATTTT.

A single count supports this clone. The V and J genes are TRBV19 and TRBJ2-1; 9 nucleotides agree with TRBD1. The CDR3 has 14 amino acids. V shed 4 bases and J 7 bases; nucleotides not matched to a gene: 5. CDR1 and CDR2 (germline): LNHDA, SQIVND (reference sequence). The CDR3 protein is CASSTGTGLNEQFF. The CDR3 DNA reads as TGTGCCAGTAGTACCGGGACAGGGTTGAATGAGCAGTTCTTC.

The gene calls are TRBV19 and TRBJ2-3, with D maybe TRBD1 (5 bases). Trimming pared 5 bases from V and 4 bases from J, leaving 10 bases between. The length of the CDR3 is 13 residues. CDR1 and CDR2 (germline): LNHDA, SQIVND (reference sequence). In DNA form, the CDR3 reads TGTGCCAGTAGTTCCCGACAGCCAGATACGCAGTATTTT. It encodes CASSSRQPDTQYF.

The chain uses TRBV6-6 and TRBJ1-6; 10 bases map to TRBD1. This CDR3 contains 14 residues. From germline, CDR1 is MNHNY and CDR2 SVGAGI (reference sequence). The V gene end was trimmed by 2 bases and the J gene end by 9 bases; junction bases not matched to a gene: 1. The DNA of the CDR3 is TGTGCCAGCAGTTACGGACAGGGGGTTTCACCCCTCCACTTT. Protein: CASSYGQGVSPLHF.

The chain recombines TRBV5-6 with TRBJ1-1; D is undetermined. This CDR3 comprises 12 residues. Germline V gene lookup returns CDR1 SGHDT and CDR2 YYEEEE. V lost 4 bases and J lost 7, with 11 bases in between. In DNA, the CDR3 is TGTGCCAGCAGCGGTGCTAGGAATGAAGCTTTCTTT. It encodes CASSGARNEAFF.

V gene TRBV5-1 combines with J gene TRBJ2-2; 9 bases match TRBD2. CDR1 and CDR2 from the germline V gene are SGHRS and YFSETQ. The CDR3 totals 16 residues. J lost 1 base, V lost 2 bases, and 3 bases had no gene match. In DNA, the CDR3 is TGCGCCAGCAGCTTTAGACTAGCGGAGAACACCGGGGAGCTGTTTTTT. Protein sequence: CASSFRLAENTGELFF. The whole variable domain, filled in from reference TRBV5-1 and TRBJ2-2, reads KAGVTQTPRYLIKTRGQQVTLSCSPISGHRSVSWYQQTPGQGLQFLFEYFSETQRNKGNFPGRFSGRQFSNSRSEMNVSTLELGDSALYLCASSFRLAENTGELFFGEGSRLTVL.

The chain recombines TRBV7-6 with TRBJ1-3; 7 nucleotides line up with TRBD1. V lost 1 base to trimming and J lost 4 bases; unmatched junction nucleotides: 10. This CDR3 region has 17 residues. Germline values: CDR1 SGHVS, CDR2 FNYEAQ. For the CDR3, the DNA is TGTGCCAGCAGCTTAGACCCCTCCGGGACAGCCGGAAACACCATATATTTT. Protein sequence: CASSLDPSGTAGNTIYF.

This rearrangement joins TRBV6-5 to TRBJ1-5; possibly TRBD1 for D (5 bases). The ends were cut back, 0 bases at V and 7 bases at J, with 13 bases in the middle. There are 15 residues in the CDR3. The germline V gene encodes CDR1 MNHEY and CDR2 SVGAGI. The CDR3 region is CASSYSRQGLQPQHF. CDR3 coding DNA: TGTGCCAGCAGTTACTCGAGGCAGGGCCTACAGCCCCAGCATTTT.

The chain couples TRBV14 to TRBJ2-5; 7 bases align to TRBD1. The germline gives CDR1 SGHDN, CDR2 FVKESK. This CDR3 has 13 amino acids. Unmatched junction bases numbered 2, after V lost 5 bases and J lost 2 bases. This chain's CDR3 is CASSEGQQETQYF. The CDR3 bases are TGTGCCAGCAGCGAGGGACAGCAAGAGACCCAGTACTTC. The variable domain in full, with the rest retrieved from reference TRBV14 and TRBJ2-5, is EAGVTQFPSHSVIEKGQTVTLRCDPISGHDNLYWYRRVMGKEIKFLLHFVKESKQDESGMPNNRFLAERTGGTYSTLKVQPAELEDSGVYFCASSEGQQETQYFGPGTRLLVL.

This clone was detected only once. The chain has TRBV4-1 and TRBJ1-2; 8 positions agree with TRBD1. This CDR3 contains 15 residues. Germline CDR1 MGHRA, CDR2 YSYEKL. V dropped 1 base and J dropped 2; count of bases not matched to a gene: 3. The CDR3 sequence: CASSQGHRGNYGYTF. CDR3 sequence (DNA): TGCGCCAGCAGCCAAGGGCACAGGGGGAACTATGGCTACACCTTC.

The chain has TRBV5-1 and TRBJ2-1, with D possibly matching TRBD1 (6 bases). Germline V CDR1 and CDR2: SGHRS, YFSETQ. Trimming took 4 bases from V and 1 from J, leaving 12 bases between them. This CDR3 has 15 residues. This chain's CDR3 is CASSAQGGSYNEQFF. CDR3 in DNA: TGCGCCAGCAGCGCACAGGGTGGATCCTACAATGAGCAGTTCTTC.

This chain joins TRBV6-1 and TRBJ2-7, with D possibly TRBD2 on 6 matching bases. Germline V gene lookup returns CDR1 MNHNS and CDR2 SASEGT. V was trimmed by 2 bases and J by 2 bases, leaving 7 bases between them. The CDR3 is 13 amino acids. In nucleotides, the CDR3 is TGTGCCAGCAGTGAAACGGGGGCCTACGAGCAGTACTTC. It encodes CASSETGAYEQYF.

V gene TRBV5-5 combines with J gene TRBJ1-5, with TRBD1 identical over 7 bases. There are 15 residues in the CDR3. The germline gives CDR1 SGHKS, CDR2 YYEKEE (reference sequence). J was trimmed by 4 bases and V by 3 bases; bases with no gene match: 7. Written as DNA, the CDR3 is TGTGCCAGCAGCTCAACGGACAGGTTTAATCAGCCCCAGCATTTT. Protein: CASSSTDRFNQPQHF. Together with reference TRBV5-5 and TRBJ1-5, the CDR3 gives the full variable domain: DAGVTQSPTHLIKTRGQQVTLRCSPISGHKSVSWYQQVLGQGPQFIFQYYEKEERGRGNFPDRFSARQFPNYSSELNVNALLLGDSALYLCASSSTDRFNQPQHFGDGTRLSIL.

V gene TRBV14 combines with J gene TRBJ1-5; the match to TRBD1 covers 12 bases. The CDR3 is 15 residues long. After removal of 6 bases from V and 6 bases from J, the junction contained 6 bases not matched to a gene. Germline CDR1 reads SGHDN; CDR2 reads FVKESK. DNA of the CDR3: TGTGCCAGCAGTCCGGGACAGGGGGCCGGTCAGCCCCAGCATTTT. Protein: CASSPGQGAGQPQHF.

This sequence joins TRBV9 and TRBJ2-7, with TRBD2 matching 9 bases. The V gene's germline CDR1 is SGDLS and CDR2 YYNGEE. CDR3 length: 13 residues. V lost 0 bases and J lost 11; bases outside the gene matches: 6. The CDR3 DNA is TGTGCCAGCAGCGTAGGTGCGGGGGGGCTCGAGTACTTC. Encoded protein: CASSVGAGGLEYF.

This clone has only one observation. The rearrangement uses TRBV7-9 and TRBJ2-1; 8 nucleotides agree with TRBD2. V dropped 1 base and J dropped 7; count of bases not matched to a gene: 3. The V gene's germline CDR1 is SEHNR and CDR2 FQNEAQ (reference sequence). The CDR3 is 14 amino acids. CDR3 residues: CASSLDGRVNEQFF. The DNA for the CDR3 is TGTGCCAGCAGCTTAGACGGGAGGGTAAATGAGCAGTTCTTC.

The chain is built from TRBV5-1 and TRBJ2-5; 8 bases align to TRBD1. Losses at the gene ends were 0 bases for V and 3 bases for J; bases not matched to a gene: 7. Germline V lookup: CDR1 SGHRS, CDR2 YFSETQ. The CDR3 loop spans 16 amino acids. CDR3 sequence reads: CASSLVGTDREETQYF. CDR3 coding DNA: TGCGCCAGCAGCTTGGTGGGGACGGACAGGGAAGAGACCCAGTACTTC. Full variable domain (outside the CDR3, taken from reference TRBV5-1 and TRBJ2-5): KAGVTQTPRYLIKTRGQQVTLSCSPISGHRSVSWYQQTPGQGLQFLFEYFSETQRNKGNFPGRFSGRQFSNSRSEMNVSTLELGDSALYLCASSLVGTDREETQYFGPGTRLLVL.

V usage is TRBV13 and J usage is TRBJ2-5; D is perhaps TRBD1 (5 bases). Trimming shortened V by 7 bases and J by 2 bases, and 11 bases separated the two germline ends. The germline gives CDR1 PRHDT, CDR2 FYEKMQ (reference sequence). This CDR3 comprises 13 residues. CDR3 DNA: TGTGCCAGCAATAGGGGCCAACAAGAGACCCAGTACTTC. Its protein product is CASNRGQQETQYF.

In DNA form, the CDR3 reads TGTGCCAGTAGTATTCCGACAGGGCACTCGAACACTGAAGCTTTCTTT. It yields the protein CASSIPTGHSNTEAFF. This chain links TRBV19 with TRBJ1-1; 7 nucleotides align to TRBD1. V trimming: 3 bases; J trimming: 1 base; junction bases outside the gene matches: 8. The CDR3 contains 16 residues. Germline assignment: CDR1 LNHDA and CDR2 SQIVND (reference sequence).

The chain couples TRBV4-2 to TRBJ2-4, with 9 bases identical to TRBD2. Germline CDR1 is LGHNA and CDR2 is YNFKEQ. V trimming: 0 bases; J trimming: 8 bases; junction bases outside the gene matches: 14. The length of the CDR3 is 18 residues. The CDR3 nucleotides read TGTGCCAGCAGCCAAGAGGGGGTTAGCGGGGGTCCTTTGGACATTCAGTACTTC. The encoded protein is CASSQEGVSGGPLDIQYF.